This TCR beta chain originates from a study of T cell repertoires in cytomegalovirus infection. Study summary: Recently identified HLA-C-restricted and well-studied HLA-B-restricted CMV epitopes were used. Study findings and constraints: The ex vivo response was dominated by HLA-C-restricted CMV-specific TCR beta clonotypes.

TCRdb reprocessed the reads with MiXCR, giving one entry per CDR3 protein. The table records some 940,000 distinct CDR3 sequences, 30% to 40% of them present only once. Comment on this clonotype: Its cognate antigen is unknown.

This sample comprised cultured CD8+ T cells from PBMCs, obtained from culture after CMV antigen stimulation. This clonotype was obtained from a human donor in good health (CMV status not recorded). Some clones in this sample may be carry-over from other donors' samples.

For the CDR3, the DNA is TGTGCCAGCAGCCCTTCAGGGACCACCTACGAGCAGTACTTC. This translates into CASSPSGTTYEQYF. The genes are TRBV7-6 and TRBJ2-7; D assignment may be TRBD1 or TRBD2 (5 bases each). V lost 5 bases, J lost 2 bases, and 13 bases lay in between. CDR1 SGHVS and CDR2 FNYEAQ come from the germline V gene. The CDR3 has 14 amino acids.